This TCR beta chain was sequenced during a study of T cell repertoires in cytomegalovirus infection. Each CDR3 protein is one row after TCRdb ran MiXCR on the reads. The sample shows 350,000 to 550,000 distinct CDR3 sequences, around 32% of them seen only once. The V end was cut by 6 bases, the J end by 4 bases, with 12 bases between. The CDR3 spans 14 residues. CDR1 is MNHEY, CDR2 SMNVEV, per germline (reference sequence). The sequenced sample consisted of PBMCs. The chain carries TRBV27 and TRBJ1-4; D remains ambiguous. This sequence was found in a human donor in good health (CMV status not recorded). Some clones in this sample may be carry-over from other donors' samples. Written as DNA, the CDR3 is TGTGCCAGCAGCCCAGACGGAAATAATGAAAAACTGTTTTTT. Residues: CASSPDGNNEKLFF.